Reported below is one T cell receptor beta chain. No cognate antigen has been identified for it. Within one base of it there is no much larger clone, and no base qualities were kept. Using the deep immunoSEQ assay, multiplex PCR amplified TCR CDR3 regions from genomic DNA. Extracted genomic DNA from each cell subset was distributed evenly across all wells of several immunoSEQ 96-well plates, and each plate was treated as a replicate. For sorted subsets, around 200 ng genomic DNA, equal to tens of thousands of T cell genomes, was loaded into each replicate PCR. Purified libraries were measured with a Qubit 3.0 fluorometer, size-checked on a Bioanalyzer 2100, and measured again with the KAPA Library Quantification kit. A separate single-read 150-cycle Illumina NextSeq 550 flow cell was used to sequence each immunoSEQ 96-well plate. The original pipeline was this. Because the immunoSEQ output held only junctional sequences and lacked quality scores, the filtering could not match the filtering applied to full-length reads. To assign V/J genes and CDR3, sequences were annotated against IMGT germline references using PyIR, a Python wrapper for IgBLAST v1.9. Any read was removed if the V/J assignment was weak (E-value above 1e-6), the CDR3 was missing, or the read contained stop codons, out-of-frame junctions, or ambiguous translated residues. V3J clonotypes were defined as sequences sharing the same inferred V gene, J gene, and CDR3 amino acid sequence. Percentage overlap between repertoires was calculated by dividing the number of shared unique clonotypes by the size of the smaller repertoire. Richness of each repertoire was evaluated using RTK rarefaction, the Chao1 estimator, and Recon v2.1 estimates of unobserved clonotypes. OLGA was used to compute generation probabilities for all TCRbeta clonotypes that the gDNA method yielded from a handful of donors. In TCRdb, the immuneACCESS table is reduced to in-frame sequences with V and J assigned. These tables do not hold every clone; where another copy was compared, an unresolved V gene accounts for under half, and the others remain unexplained. The V and J calls and clone size are taken from that table; D and trimming were inferred from the DNA. The table for this sample lists some 2,500,000 clones; more than 85% of them were counted only once. Clones ranked in the top ten supply 0.36% of the sample.

Cut back by 6 bases and 5 bases, the V and J ends lie 17 bases apart. The cysteine opens and the phenylalanine closes a CDR3 of 14 amino acids. CDR3 DNA only is kept here, 42 bases in frame from base 1. CDR1 and CDR2 are drawn from the germline V gene: SGHRS, YFSETQ. The source of the sample is a study of shared clonotypes between healthy human individuals (dated by TCRdb to the early 2020s). Regarding the complete study: A few men and two women, aged 18 to 49 years, made up the cohort. For each donor, three plates each were used for CD4 naive and CD4 memory, two plates were used for CD8 naive, and one plate was used for CD8 memory. The study deeply sequenced blood TCR repertoires of five healthy adults to estimate repertoire size and the extent of clonotype sharing between individuals. To increase sequencing depth and limit assay-specific biases, TCR repertoire library preparation and sequencing were carried out by different laboratories using diverse techniques. Leukapheresis yielded between about 0.9 and 9.5 billion PBMCs per donor.

The donors were healthy, HIV-negative adults with no recently reported acute infections or vaccinations. Every donor was a Caucasian adult residing in Nashville, Tennessee, USA. CD4+ T cells were enriched by magnetic negative selection; naive cells were then positively selected on CD45RA, and the negative fraction formed the memory subset. After blood collection by leukapheresis, PBMCs were isolated using Ficoll-Histopaque density gradient centrifugation and then cryopreserved in the vapor phase of liquid nitrogen. Analytical flow cytometry was used to check the purity and quantity of each magnetically sorted T cell population. From each sorted fraction, genomic DNA was isolated and quantified by UV absorbance on a Nanodrop 2000c. What the work shows at the level of the full study, not this receptor alone: Clonotypes shared by all four sorted-subset donors showed higher generation probabilities than non-shared clonotypes. Naive subsets generally had larger estimated clonotype richness than memory subsets. Pairwise subsampling led to the expectation that sequencing depth would affect the degree of clonotype sharing among donors. Because the study included a small number of donors, the genetic and exposure-history diversity represented was limited. Only blood was sampled, and tissue TCR repertoires likely differ from those in blood. Across a few donors, around 5% of naive CD4, around 3.3% of naive CD8, 2% to 2.5% of memory CD4, and under 0.45% of memory CD8 clonotypes were shared. Even with the large sequencing depth, rarefaction of the sorted-subset datasets indicated that sequencing was incomplete.

The sequence was obtained from a man younger than 30 in good health. Some clones in this sample may be carry-over from other donors' samples. Here the chain combines TRBV5-1 and TRBJ2-5; matching of 6 bases hints at TRBD1 as the D gene. Source material: naive CD4+ T cells from PBMCs. The meaning of the sample's cell subset or site label: CD45RA+ positively selected. For the CDR3, the sequence is CASTGTLGGETQYF. The DNA reads TGCGCCAGCACCGGGACACTCGGCGGGGAGACCCAGTACTTC.